One TCR beta chain is described in this entry. TCRdb's copy holds only in-frame clones and misses some; the assay was immunoSEQ multiplex PCR. This table has 400,000 or so clones, approximately 85% appearing once. The data belong to a study of blood T cell repertoires in COVID-19. Study in general: Collection of acute and convalescent COVID-19 samples took place in the United States, Italy and Spain. The cDNA or gDNA used as material had been derived from T cells, B-cell-depleted T cells, or PBMCs.

The CDR3 spans 15 residues. Unmatched junction bases numbered 5, after V lost 0 bases and J lost 8 bases. Germline CDR1 reads MNHNS; CDR2 reads SASEGT. This chain connects TRBV6-1 to TRBJ1-2; 11 bases align to TRBD1. The specimen was PBMCs or T cells enriched from blood (not recorded which). This TCR derives from a woman aged 40 to 50 with acute COVID-19. The CDR3 DNA follows: TGTGCCAGCAGTGAAGCGGGACAGGGGGGAAGAGGCTACACCTTC. Translating it yields CASSEAGQGGRGYTF.